The 18 T cell receptor beta chains listed next were all sequenced from one sample in a study of Graves' ophthalmopathy and Graves' hyperthyroidism. As the template, RNA transcripts were used to amplify TCR beta CDR3 regions. HTBI primers served in a first-round RT-PCR, which a second-round multiplex PCR followed. TCRdb reanalysed the multiplex PCR reads using MiXCR and keeps one entry per CDR3 protein. Of 600,000 to 650,000 distinct CDR3 sequences in the sample, about a fifth were seen once. The sample consisted of peripheral blood. The origin of the receptors is a woman in her late teens or twenties with stable Graves' hyperthyroidism. Some clones in this sample may be carry-over from other donors' samples.

This clonotype was seen at least ten times. The chain has TRBV12-3 or TRBV12-4 and TRBJ1-1; D is perhaps TRBD1 (6 bases). The CDR3 covers 13 residues. V shed 2 bases and J shed 9 bases, with 13 bases lying between them. The CDR3 bases are TGTGCCAGCAGTTTACAGGGGACTCTGAAAGCTTTCTTT. Translation gives CASSLQGTLKAFF.

In its sample, this clonotype was seen many times. This chain joins TRBV25-1 and TRBJ2-7; D perhaps matches TRBD2 (5 bases). The V and J ends lost 6 bases and 3 bases respectively, with 15 bases between them. Germline V gene sequence: CDR1 MGHDK, CDR2 SYGVNS. The CDR3 totals 14 residues. In DNA, the CDR3 is TGTGCCAGCAGCCTTGTGGGGAGCAACTACGAGCAGTACTTC. Translating gives CASSLVGSNYEQYF.

The CDR3 sequence is CASSGTGAEIYEQYF. DNA of the CDR3: TGTGCCAGCAGCGGGACAGGGGCGGAAATCTACGAGCAGTACTTC. This sequence joins TRBV9 and TRBJ2-7; 9 bases align to TRBD1. This CDR3 has 15 residues. CDR1 SGDLS and CDR2 YYNGEE come from the germline V gene. J lost 3 bases, V lost 3 bases, and 7 bases had no gene match.

The chain recombines TRBV12-3 or TRBV12-4 with TRBJ1-2; no firm D call. V gave up 0 bases and J gave up 4 bases, with 18 bases separating them. The CDR3 totals 17 residues. The CDR3 here is CASSLARMGGSFYGYTF. DNA of the CDR3: TGTGCCAGCAGTTTAGCAAGAATGGGAGGCAGCTTCTATGGCTACACCTTC.

This clonotype was counted ten times or more. The V and J genes are TRBV6-1 and TRBJ2-7; D is uncertain. Trimming cost V 0 bases and J 2 bases, with 5 bases left between them. The CDR3 consists of 13 residues. Germline assignment: CDR1 MNHNS and CDR2 SASEGT. The CDR3 nucleotides are TGTGCCAGCAGTGAAGCCCTAACCTACGAGCAGTACTTC. This gives the protein CASSEALTYEQYF.

At least ten counts were recorded for this clonotype. The chain joins TRBV6-1 to TRBJ2-5; 7 bases fit TRBD2. The CDR3 is 14 residues long. Germline loops: CDR1 MNHNS, CDR2 SASEGT. J was trimmed by 2 bases and V by 3 bases; bases with no gene match: 3. The CDR3 coding sequence is TGTGCCAGCAGTGAGGGGGGGGGACAAGAGACCCAGTACTTC. Its protein is CASSEGGGQETQYF.

This clonotype has a count of ten or more. This chain joins TRBV7-8 and TRBJ2-4, with D possibly being TRBD2 (5 bases). The CDR3 consists of 16 residues. Germline V CDR1 and CDR2: SGHVS, FQNEAQ. The V end was cut by 2 bases, the J end by 0 bases, with 11 bases between. The CDR3 coding sequence is TGTGCCAGCAGCTTATTTCCCGGGGAAGCCAAAAACATTCAGTACTTC. It specifies CASSLFPGEAKNIQYF.

The chain recombines TRBV12-3 or TRBV12-4 with TRBJ2-2, with D uncertain. Trimming cost V 8 bases and J 1 base, with 5 bases left between them. This CDR3 has 12 amino acids. The CDR3 region is CASYRNTGELFF. The CDR3 DNA reads TGTGCCAGCTATAGGAACACCGGGGAGCTGTTTTTT.

The gene calls are TRBV5-1 and TRBJ2-7; 12 nucleotides align to TRBD2. Germline V gives CDR1 SGHRS, CDR2 YFSETQ. The CDR3 length is 15 residues. Trimming took 4 bases from V and 5 from J; bases not matched to a gene: 7. The CDR3 coding sequence is TGCGCCAGCAGCAGACTAGCGGGGGCAAGCCACGAGCAGTACTTC. Amino acid sequence: CASSRLAGASHEQYF.

The gene calls are TRBV6-5 and TRBJ1-2; tentatively, D is TRBD1 (5 bases). From germline, CDR1 is MNHEY and CDR2 SVGAGI. V dropped 2 bases and J dropped 4 bases, with 11 bases sitting between them. This CDR3 is built from 14 residues. DNA of the CDR3: TGTGCCAGCAGTTACAAAGGGGCCGTCTATGGCTACACCTTC. Its protein product is CASSYKGAVYGYTF.

This clonotype was detected many times. CDR3 loop: CASSPETGFYGYTF. DNA for the CDR3: TGTGCCAGTAGTCCGGAGACAGGTTTCTATGGCTACACCTTC. This rearrangement joins TRBV19 to TRBJ1-2; D is possibly TRBD1 (6 bases). CDR3 size: 14 residues. Trimming took off 5 bases at V and 4 bases at J, with 14 bases between the two ends. Germline V CDR1 and CDR2: LNHDA, SQIVND (reference sequence).

The chain employs TRBV20-1 and TRBJ2-2; no reliable D call. Trimming removed 2 bases at V and 3 bases at J, with 16 bases between. Germline CDR1 reads DFQATT; CDR2 reads SNEGSKA (reference sequence). The CDR3 has 16 residues. The DNA of the CDR3 is TGCAGTGCTAGAAGGGCCCGCCAGCTACACACCGGGGAGCTGTTTTTT. This sequence encodes CSARRARQLHTGELFF.

In this sample, this clonotype turned up many times. The rearrangement links TRBV10-3 to TRBJ1-1; D possibly corresponds to TRBD1 (5 bases). This CDR3 has 13 amino acids. Per the germline V gene, CDR1 is ENHRY and CDR2 is SYGVKD. V was pared by 8 bases and J by 3 bases, with 13 bases between. CDR3 in amino acids: CAIGQGKDTEAFF. The CDR3 DNA sequence: TGTGCCATCGGCCAGGGTAAGGACACTGAAGCTTTCTTT.

The table lists this clonotype with many counts. This chain links TRBV12-3 or TRBV12-4 with TRBJ1-1; D is ambiguous. The V gene lost 5 bases and the J gene lost 6 bases, with 10 bases spanning the gap. The CDR3 covers 12 residues. The CDR3 spells CASSLPRAEAFF. CDR3 sequence (DNA): TGTGCCAGCAGTCTCCCTCGGGCTGAAGCTTTCTTT.

The gene calls are TRBV18 and TRBJ1-1; 8 nucleotides match TRBD1. CDR3 length: 16 amino acids. Trimming at V came to 4 bases and at J to 5 bases, leaving 12 bases not matched to a gene. Germline CDR1 reads KGHSH; CDR2 reads LQKENI. The CDR3 region is CASSLSAGGAGTEAFF. DNA for the CDR3: TGTGCCAGCTCACTATCAGCAGGGGGCGCGGGGACTGAAGCTTTCTTT.

This clonotype occurred a few times. The chain couples TRBV4-1 to TRBJ2-5, with 8 nucleotides matching TRBD2. The V and J ends lost 1 base and 4 bases, in that order; junction bases with no gene match: 11. Germline V lookup: CDR1 MGHRA, CDR2 YSYEKL. The CDR3 loop spans 17 amino acids. For the CDR3, the DNA is TGCGCCAGCAGCCAAGTGTTGGCCGGACTAGCCCGAGAGACCCAGTACTTC. Amino acids: CASSQVLAGLARETQYF.

There are many counts of this clonotype. This chain links TRBV20-1 with TRBJ1-1; D gene unclear. Trimming pared 0 bases from V and 5 bases from J, leaving 13 bases between. The CDR3 is 14 amino acids. In germline, CDR1 is DFQATT, CDR2 SNEGSKA (reference sequence). CDR3 in amino acids: CSARDQAAETEAFF. CDR3 DNA: TGCAGTGCTAGAGATCAAGCAGCGGAAACTGAAGCTTTCTTT.

This clonotype was recorded a few times. This sequence joins TRBV28 and TRBJ1-1; D remains unclear. V gave up 9 bases and J gave up 4 bases, with 9 bases separating them. The CDR3 is made up of 11 amino acids. The V gene's germline CDR1 is MDHEN and CDR2 SYDVKM. This chain's CDR3 is CASEEGTEAFF. In DNA, the CDR3 is TGTGCCAGTGAGGAGGGCACTGAAGCTTTCTTT.